These 10 T cell receptor beta chains originate from one sample sequenced in a study of high-grade serous ovarian cancer treatment subgroups (dated by TCRdb to the early 2020s). Tumor samples were obtained before definitive surgery or chemotherapy. Library preparation was by the immunoSEQ multiplex PCR assay. TCRdb provides this immuneACCESS table in a form limited to in-frame rearrangements. Some clones are lacking; in checked studies, under half of them reflect an unresolved V gene, and why the rest are absent is not known. For this sample there are fewer than 35,000 clones; around 84% appear just once. Roughly 2.2% of the sample belongs to the ten largest clones. Material for sequencing was tumor tissue. The receptors here all came from a human donor with high-grade serous ovarian cancer.

This clone was found a few times. The J gene is TRBJ2-1, the V gene TRBV7-8; D is ambiguous. This CDR3 contains 13 residues. V was clipped by 5 bases and J by 8 bases, with 13 bases between them. Germline-derived CDR1 and CDR2 are SGHVS and FQNEAQ. The CDR3 is CASSPDFSDEQFF. In DNA form, the CDR3 reads TGTGCCAGCAGCCCGGATTTTTCCGATGAGCAGTTCTTC.

This clone turned up a few times. The rearrangement joins TRBV7-6 to TRBJ1-2; the match to TRBD1 covers 9 bases. Germline V gene data show CDR1 as SGHVS and CDR2 as FNYEAQ. This CDR3 region has 13 residues. V dropped 6 bases and J dropped 8; count of bases not matched to a gene: 7. In nucleotides, the CDR3 is TGTGCCAGCAGGCCACAGGGGGCAGGAGGCTACACCTTC. This sequence encodes CASRPQGAGGYTF. Full variable domain (rest looked up from reference TRBV7-6 and TRBJ1-2): GAGVSQSPRYKVTKRGQDVALRCDPISGHVSLYWYRQALGQGPEFLTYFNYEAQQDKSGLPNDRFSAERPEGSISTLTIQRTEQRDSAMYRCASRPQGAGGYTFGSGTRLTVV.

This sequence joins TRBV2 and TRBJ2-2; D not resolved. Per germline, CDR1 SNHLY and CDR2 FYNNEI. The V and J ends lost 2 bases and 0 bases respectively, with 7 bases between them. The CDR3 loop spans 15 amino acids. The CDR3 DNA sequence: TGTGCCAGCAGTGAAAGAAGCCCGAACACCGGGGAGCTGTTTTTT. Translated, it gives CASSERSPNTGELFF.

V and J are TRBV19 and TRBJ2-1; D ambiguous. This CDR3 is 14 amino acids long. Trimming shortened V by 4 bases and J by 4 bases, and 11 bases separated the two germline ends. In germline, CDR1 is LNHDA, CDR2 SQIVND (reference sequence). CDR3 sequence (DNA): TGTGCCAGTAGTAGTACTACCCGGTACAATGAGCAGTTCTTC. It specifies CASSSTTRYNEQFF.

Here the CDR3 DNA reads TGTGCCAGCAGGTTGGGACAATCCTACGAGCAGTACTTC. This gives the protein CASRLGQSYEQYF. The chain joins TRBV6-1 to TRBJ2-7, with D perhaps TRBD1 (6 bases). Germline CDR1 MNHNS, CDR2 SASEGT. The CDR3 length is 13 residues. V was clipped by 6 bases and J by 1 base, with 10 bases between them.

The chain is built from TRBV5-1 and TRBJ2-7, with a tentative D call TRBD1 (5 bases). Germline CDR1 and CDR2: SGHRS and YFSETQ. The CDR3 is made up of 15 amino acids. V was trimmed by 0 bases and J by 5 bases, leaving 15 bases between them. CDR3: CASSLEGARTNEQYF. CDR3 DNA sequence: TGCGCCAGCAGCTTGGAAGGGGCACGGACGAACGAGCAGTACTTC.

The CDR3 bases are TGTGCCAGCAGTGTGGGGCAGGGGGGAGTCTATGGCTACACCTTC. It encodes CASSVGQGGVYGYTF. The chain carries TRBV2 and TRBJ1-2, with 7 positions matching TRBD1. The CDR3 is 15 residues long. V gave up 4 bases and J gave up 4 bases; unmatched junction bases: 9. Germline V gene data show CDR1 as SNHLY and CDR2 as FYNNEI.

The chain recombines TRBV7-3 with TRBJ2-1, with TRBD2 matching over 10 bases. The CDR3 contains 15 residues. V gave up 5 bases and J gave up 10 bases; unmatched junction bases: 11. The germline V gene encodes CDR1 SGHTA and CDR2 FQGTGA. The CDR3 sequence is CASSPVLAGAHEQFF. CDR3 nucleotides: TGTGCCAGCAGCCCGGTGCTAGCGGGAGCACACGAGCAGTTCTTC.

This clone showed up just once. The rearrangement joins TRBV7-9 to TRBJ2-5; either TRBD1 or TRBD2 may supply D (6 bases each). Trimming cost V 5 bases and J 2 bases, with 12 bases left between them. The CDR3 covers 14 residues. Germline CDR1 is SEHNR and CDR2 is FQNEAQ (reference sequence). CDR3: CASSLGGGQETQYF. CDR3 in DNA: TGTGCCAGCAGCCTTGGAGGGGGGCAAGAGACCCAGTACTTC.

The rearrangement links TRBV7-9 to TRBJ2-7; perhaps D is TRBD1 or TRBD2 (7 bases each). The CDR3 consists of 16 residues. CDR1 is SEHNR, CDR2 FQNEAQ, per germline (reference sequence). The V gene lost 5 bases and the J gene lost 4 bases, with 21 bases spanning the gap. The CDR3 DNA reads TGTGCCAGCAGCGGCAGCGGGACAGCGAGGGGGTACGAGCAGTACTTC. Protein: CASSGSGTARGYEQYF.